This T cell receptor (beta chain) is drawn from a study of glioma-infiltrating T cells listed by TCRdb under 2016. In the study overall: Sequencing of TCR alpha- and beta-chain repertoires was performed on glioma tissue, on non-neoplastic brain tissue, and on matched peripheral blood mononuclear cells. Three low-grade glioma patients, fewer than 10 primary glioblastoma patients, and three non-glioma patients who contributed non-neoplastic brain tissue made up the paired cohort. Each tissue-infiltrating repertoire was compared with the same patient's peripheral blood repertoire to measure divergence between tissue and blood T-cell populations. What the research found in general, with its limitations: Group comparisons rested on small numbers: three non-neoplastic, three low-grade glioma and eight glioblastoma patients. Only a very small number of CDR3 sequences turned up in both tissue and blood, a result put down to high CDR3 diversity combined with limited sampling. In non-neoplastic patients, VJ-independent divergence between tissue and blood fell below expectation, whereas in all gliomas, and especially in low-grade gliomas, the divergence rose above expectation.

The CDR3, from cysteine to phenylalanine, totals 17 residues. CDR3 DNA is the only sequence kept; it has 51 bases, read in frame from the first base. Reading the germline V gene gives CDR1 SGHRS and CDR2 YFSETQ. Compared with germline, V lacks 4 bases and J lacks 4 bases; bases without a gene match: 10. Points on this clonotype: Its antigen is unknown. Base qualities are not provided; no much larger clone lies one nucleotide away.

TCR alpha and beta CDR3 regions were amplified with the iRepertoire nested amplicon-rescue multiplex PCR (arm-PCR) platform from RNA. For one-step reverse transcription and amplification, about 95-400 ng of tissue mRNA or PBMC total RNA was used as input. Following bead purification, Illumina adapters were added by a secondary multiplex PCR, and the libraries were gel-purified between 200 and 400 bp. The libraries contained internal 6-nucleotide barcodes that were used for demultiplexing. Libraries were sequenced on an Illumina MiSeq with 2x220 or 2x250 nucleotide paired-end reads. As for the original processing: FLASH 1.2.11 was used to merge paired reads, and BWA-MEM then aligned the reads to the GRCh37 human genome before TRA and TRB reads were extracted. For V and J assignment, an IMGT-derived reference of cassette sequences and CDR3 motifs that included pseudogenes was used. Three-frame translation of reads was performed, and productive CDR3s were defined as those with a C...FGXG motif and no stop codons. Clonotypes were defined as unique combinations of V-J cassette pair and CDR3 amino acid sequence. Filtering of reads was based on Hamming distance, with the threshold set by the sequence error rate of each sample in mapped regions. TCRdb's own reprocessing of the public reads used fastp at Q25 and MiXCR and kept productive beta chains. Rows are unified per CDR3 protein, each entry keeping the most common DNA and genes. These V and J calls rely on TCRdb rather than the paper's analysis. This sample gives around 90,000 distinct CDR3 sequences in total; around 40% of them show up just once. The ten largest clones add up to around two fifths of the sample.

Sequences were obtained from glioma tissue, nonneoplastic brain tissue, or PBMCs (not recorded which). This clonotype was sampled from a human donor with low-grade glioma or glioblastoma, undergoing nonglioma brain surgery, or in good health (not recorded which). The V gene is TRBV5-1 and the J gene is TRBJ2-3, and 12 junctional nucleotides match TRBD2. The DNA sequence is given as TGCGCCAGCAGCGCCATTAAGCGACTAGCGGGGGCAGATACGCAGTATTTT. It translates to CASSAIKRLAGADTQYF.